This T cell receptor beta chain was sequenced in a study of blood T cell repertoires in COVID-19. Study-level background: In each case, the material was cDNA or gDNA derived from T cells, B-cell-depleted T cells, or PBMCs.

In the original processing: Quantification of nucleated cells was approximated via reference gene primer amplification. Profiled with immunoSEQ multiplex PCR; TCRdb holds only in-frame clones, not every one. V, J and clone size reflect that table, while D and trimming were determined from the DNA. This sample carries 55,000 to 85,000 clones, roughly four fifths of them seen once, and the ten largest clones take 0.83%. The V segment lost 2 bases and the J segment 5 bases; nucleotides outside the gene matches: 3. The CDR3 is 15 amino acids. Germline CDR1 MNHEY, CDR2 SVGEGT. Sequencing input: peripheral blood. This receptor was taken from a woman in her sixties or seventies with acute or convalescent COVID-19. The chain carries TRBV6-2 or TRBV6-3 and TRBJ1-6; 7 bases agree with TRBD1. CDR3 DNA: TGTGCCAGCAGTTACCGGGGACAGAATAATTCACCCCTCCACTTT. This translates into CASSYRGQNNSPLHF.